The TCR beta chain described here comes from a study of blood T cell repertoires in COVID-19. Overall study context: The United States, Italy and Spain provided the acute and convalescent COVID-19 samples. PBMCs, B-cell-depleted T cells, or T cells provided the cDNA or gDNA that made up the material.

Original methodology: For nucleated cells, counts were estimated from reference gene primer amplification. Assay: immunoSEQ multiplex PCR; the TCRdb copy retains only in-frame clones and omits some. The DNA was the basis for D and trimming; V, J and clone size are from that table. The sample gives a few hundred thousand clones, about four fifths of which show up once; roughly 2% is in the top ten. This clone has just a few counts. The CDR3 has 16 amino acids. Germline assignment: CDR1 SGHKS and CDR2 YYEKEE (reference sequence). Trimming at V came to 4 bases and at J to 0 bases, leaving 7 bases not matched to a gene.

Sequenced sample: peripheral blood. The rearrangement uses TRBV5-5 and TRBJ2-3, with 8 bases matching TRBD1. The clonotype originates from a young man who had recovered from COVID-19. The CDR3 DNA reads TGTGCCAGCAGCCAGCGGACAGGGATAAGCACAGATACGCAGTATTTT. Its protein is CASSQRTGISTDTQYF.